The present T cell receptor beta chain was sequenced within a study of T cell responses to AZD1222 COVID-19 vaccine. The V end was cut by 0 bases, the J end by 7 bases, with 4 bases between. The germline gives CDR1 SGDLS, CDR2 YYNGEE. The CDR3 sequence is 12 residues long. Some clones are missing from TCRdb's copy, which holds only in-frame ones; the method was immunoSEQ multiplex PCR. The sample holds about 110,000 clones, roughly 90% seen once. This TCR derives from an adult in good health. Source: peripheral blood, taken on day 0 of AZD1222 vaccination. The rearrangement uses TRBV9 and TRBJ2-2; D not resolved. CDR3 sequence reads: CASSVGGGELFF. Written as DNA, the CDR3 is TGTGCCAGCAGCGTAGGTGGCGGGGAGCTGTTTTTT.